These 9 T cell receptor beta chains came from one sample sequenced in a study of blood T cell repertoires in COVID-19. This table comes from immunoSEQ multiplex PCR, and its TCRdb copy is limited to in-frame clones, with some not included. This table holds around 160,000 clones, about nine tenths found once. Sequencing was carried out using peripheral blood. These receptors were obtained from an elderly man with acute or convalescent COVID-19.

CDR3 sequence reads: CASRPGQYEQYF. The CDR3 DNA follows: TGTGCCAGCAGACCCGGACAGTACGAGCAGTACTTC. This sequence joins TRBV6-5 and TRBJ2-7; the D gene is possibly TRBD1 (6 bases). In germline, CDR1 is MNHEY, CDR2 SVGAGI. Trimming shortened V by 6 bases and J by 4 bases, and 10 bases separated the two germline ends. The CDR3 is 12 amino acids.

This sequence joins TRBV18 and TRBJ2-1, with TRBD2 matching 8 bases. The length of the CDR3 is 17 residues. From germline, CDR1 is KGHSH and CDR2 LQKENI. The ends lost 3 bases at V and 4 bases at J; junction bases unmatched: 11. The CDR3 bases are TGTGCCAGCTCACCGCTTAGCGGGACCACTAATTACAATGAGCAGTTCTTC. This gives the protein CASSPLSGTTNYNEQFF.

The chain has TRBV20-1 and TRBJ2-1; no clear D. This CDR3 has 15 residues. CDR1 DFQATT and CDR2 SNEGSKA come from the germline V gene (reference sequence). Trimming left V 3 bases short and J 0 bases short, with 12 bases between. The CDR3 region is CSASLTEVSYNEQFF. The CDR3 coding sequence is TGCAGTGCTAGTTTGACTGAGGTCTCCTACAATGAGCAGTTCTTC.

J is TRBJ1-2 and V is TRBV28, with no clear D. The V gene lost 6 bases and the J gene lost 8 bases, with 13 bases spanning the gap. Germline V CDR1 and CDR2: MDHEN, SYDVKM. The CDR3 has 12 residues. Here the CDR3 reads CASRTGLLGYTF. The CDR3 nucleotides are TGTGCCAGCAGAACCGGGTTACTCGGCTACACCTTC.

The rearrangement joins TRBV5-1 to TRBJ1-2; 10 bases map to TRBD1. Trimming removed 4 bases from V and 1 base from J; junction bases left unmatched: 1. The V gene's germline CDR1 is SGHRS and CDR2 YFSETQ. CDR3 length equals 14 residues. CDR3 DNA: TGCGCCAGCAGCGGACAGGGGGATAACTATGGCTACACCTTC. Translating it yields CASSGQGDNYGYTF.

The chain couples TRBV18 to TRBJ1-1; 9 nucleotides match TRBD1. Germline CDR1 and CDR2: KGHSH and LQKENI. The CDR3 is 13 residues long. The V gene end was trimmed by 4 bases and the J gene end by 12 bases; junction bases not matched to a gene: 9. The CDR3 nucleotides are TGTGCCAGCTCACTACCGGGACAGGGAGATTCTTTCTTT. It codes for CASSLPGQGDSFF.

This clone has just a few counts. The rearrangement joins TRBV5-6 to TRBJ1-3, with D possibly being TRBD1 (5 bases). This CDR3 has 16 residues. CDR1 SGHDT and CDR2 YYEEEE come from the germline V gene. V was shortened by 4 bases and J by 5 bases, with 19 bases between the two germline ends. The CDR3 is CASSLRVQDLRNTIYF. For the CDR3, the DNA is TGTGCCAGCAGCCTTAGGGTACAGGATTTGCGAAACACCATATATTTT.

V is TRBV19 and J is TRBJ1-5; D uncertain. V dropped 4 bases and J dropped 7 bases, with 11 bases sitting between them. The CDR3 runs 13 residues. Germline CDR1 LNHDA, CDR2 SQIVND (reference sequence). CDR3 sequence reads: CASSKEQEQPQHF. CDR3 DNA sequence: TGTGCCAGTAGTAAAGAGCAAGAGCAGCCCCAGCATTTT.

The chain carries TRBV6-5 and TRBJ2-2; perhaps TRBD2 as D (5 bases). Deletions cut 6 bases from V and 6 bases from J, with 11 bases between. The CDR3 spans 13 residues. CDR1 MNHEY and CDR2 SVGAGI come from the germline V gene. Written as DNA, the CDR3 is TGTGCCAGCAGGATACTAGTTGCCGGGGAGCTGTTTTTT. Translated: CASRILVAGELFF.